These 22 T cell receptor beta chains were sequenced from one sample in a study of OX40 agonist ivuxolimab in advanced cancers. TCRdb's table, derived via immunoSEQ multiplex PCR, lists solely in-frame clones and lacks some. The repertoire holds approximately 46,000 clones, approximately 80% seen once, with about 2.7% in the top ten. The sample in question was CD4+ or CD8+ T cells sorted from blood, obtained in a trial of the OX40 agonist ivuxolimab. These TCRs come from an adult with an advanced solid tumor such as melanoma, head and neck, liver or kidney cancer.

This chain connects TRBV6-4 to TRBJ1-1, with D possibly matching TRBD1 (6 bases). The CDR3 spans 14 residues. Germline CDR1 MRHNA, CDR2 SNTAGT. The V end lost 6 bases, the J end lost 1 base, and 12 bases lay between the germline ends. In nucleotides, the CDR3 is TGTGCCAGCAGCCGAACGACAGGGAACACTGAAGCTTTCTTT. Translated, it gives CASSRTTGNTEAFF.

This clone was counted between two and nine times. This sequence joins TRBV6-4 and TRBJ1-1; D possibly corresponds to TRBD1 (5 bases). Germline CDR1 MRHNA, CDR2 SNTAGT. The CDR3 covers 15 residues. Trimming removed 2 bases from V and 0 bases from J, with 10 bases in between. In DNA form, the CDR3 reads TGTGCCAGCAGTGACAAGGGGCGGATGAACACTGAAGCTTTCTTT. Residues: CASSDKGRMNTEAFF.

The CDR3 sequence: CASSIGGTEKLFF. For the CDR3, the DNA is TGTGCCAGTAGTATAGGAGGAACTGAAAAACTGTTTTTT. The chain combines TRBV19 with TRBJ1-4; the D is unclear. The CDR3 has 13 amino acids. Trimming shortened V by 1 base and J by 7 bases, and 7 bases separated the two germline ends. Per germline, CDR1 LNHDA and CDR2 SQIVND (reference sequence).

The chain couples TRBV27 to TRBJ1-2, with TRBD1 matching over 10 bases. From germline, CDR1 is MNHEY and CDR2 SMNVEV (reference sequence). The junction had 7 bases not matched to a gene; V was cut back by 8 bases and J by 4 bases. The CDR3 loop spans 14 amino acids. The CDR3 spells CASGTGDLGYGYTF. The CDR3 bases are TGTGCCAGCGGGACAGGGGACCTCGGCTATGGCTACACCTTC.

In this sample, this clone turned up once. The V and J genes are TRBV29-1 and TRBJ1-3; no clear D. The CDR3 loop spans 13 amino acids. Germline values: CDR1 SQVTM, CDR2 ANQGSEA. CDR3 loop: CGLSPVSGNTIYF. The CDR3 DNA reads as TGCGGTCTCAGCCCAGTCTCTGGAAACACCATATATTTT.

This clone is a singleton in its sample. DNA of the CDR3: TGTGCCAGCAGCCTGGAGGGCAGGGCTGGGGAAAAACTGTTTTTT. As protein: CASSLEGRAGEKLFF. V gene TRBV5-7 combines with J gene TRBJ1-4, with D maybe TRBD1 (5 bases). TRBV5-7 has ORF status, its function being uncertain. The CDR3 sequence is 15 residues long. Trimming pared 4 bases from V and 8 bases from J, leaving 18 bases between.

The CDR3 here is CASSAHNQMNTEAFF. The CDR3 nucleotides are TGTGCCAGCAGCGCCCACAACCAAATGAACACTGAAGCTTTCTTT. The genes are TRBV6-1 and TRBJ1-1; D remains ambiguous. The CDR3 runs to 15 residues. Germline CDR1 MNHNS, CDR2 SASEGT. The germline V and J ends were trimmed by 6 bases and 0 bases, with 14 bases remaining between them.

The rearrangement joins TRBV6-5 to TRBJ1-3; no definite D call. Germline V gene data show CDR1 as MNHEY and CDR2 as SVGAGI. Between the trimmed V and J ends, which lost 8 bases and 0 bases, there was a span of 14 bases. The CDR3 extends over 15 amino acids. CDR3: CASAERGFSGNTIYF. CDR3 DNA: TGTGCCAGCGCCGAACGGGGATTCTCTGGAAACACCATATATTTT.

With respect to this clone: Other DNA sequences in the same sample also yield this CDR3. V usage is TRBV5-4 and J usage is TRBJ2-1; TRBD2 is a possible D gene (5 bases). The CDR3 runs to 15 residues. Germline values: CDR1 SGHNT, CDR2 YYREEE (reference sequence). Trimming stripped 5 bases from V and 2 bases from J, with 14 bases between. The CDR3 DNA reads TGTGCCAGCAGTTTAGGAGGCACCCCCTACAATGAGCAGTTCTTC. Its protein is CASSLGGTPYNEQFF. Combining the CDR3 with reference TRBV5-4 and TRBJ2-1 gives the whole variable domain ETGVTQSPTHLIKTRGQQVTLRCSSQSGHNTVSWYQQALGQGPQFIFQYYREEENGRGNFPPRFSGLQFPNYSSELNVNALELDDSALYLCASSLGGTPYNEQFFGPGTRLTVL.

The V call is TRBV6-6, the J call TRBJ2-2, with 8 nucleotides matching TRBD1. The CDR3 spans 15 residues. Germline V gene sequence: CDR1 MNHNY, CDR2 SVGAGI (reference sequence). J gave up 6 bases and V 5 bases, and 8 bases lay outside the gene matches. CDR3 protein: CASSPGGGKAGELFF. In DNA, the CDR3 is TGTGCCAGCAGTCCAGGGGGCGGGAAAGCCGGGGAGCTGTTTTTT.

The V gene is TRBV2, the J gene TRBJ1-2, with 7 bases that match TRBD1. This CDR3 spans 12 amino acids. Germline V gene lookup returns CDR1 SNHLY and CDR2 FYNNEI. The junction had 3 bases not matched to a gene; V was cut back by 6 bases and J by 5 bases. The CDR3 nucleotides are TGTGCCAGCAGGGCAGGGGGTTATGGCTACACCTTC. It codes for CASRAGGYGYTF. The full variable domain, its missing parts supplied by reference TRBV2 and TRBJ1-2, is EPEVTQTPSHQVTQMGQEVILRCVPISNHLYFYWYRQILGQKVEFLVSFYNNEISEKSEIFDDQFSVERPDGSNFTLKIRSTKLEDSAMYFCASRAGGYGYTFGSGTRLTVV.

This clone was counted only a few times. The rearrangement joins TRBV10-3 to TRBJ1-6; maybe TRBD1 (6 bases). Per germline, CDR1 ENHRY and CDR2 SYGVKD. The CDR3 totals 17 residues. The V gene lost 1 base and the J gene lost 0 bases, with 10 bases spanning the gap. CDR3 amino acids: CAISEWTASSYNSPLHF. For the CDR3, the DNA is TGTGCCATCAGTGAGTGGACAGCGAGCTCCTATAATTCACCCCTCCACTTT.

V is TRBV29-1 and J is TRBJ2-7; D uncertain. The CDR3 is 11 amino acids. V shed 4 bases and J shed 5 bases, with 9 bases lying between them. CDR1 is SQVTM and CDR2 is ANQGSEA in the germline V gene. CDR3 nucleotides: TGCAGCGTTGCTCACGGTCACGAGCAGTACTTC. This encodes CSVAHGHEQYF.

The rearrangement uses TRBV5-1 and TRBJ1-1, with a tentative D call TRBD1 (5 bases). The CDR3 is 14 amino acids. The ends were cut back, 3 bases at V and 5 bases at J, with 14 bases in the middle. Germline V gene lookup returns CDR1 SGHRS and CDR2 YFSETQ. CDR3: CASSSQVRGTEAFF. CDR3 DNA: TGCGCCAGCAGCTCACAGGTACGCGGGACTGAAGCTTTCTTT.

The CDR3 reads CASSMGQTEAFF. The CDR3 DNA follows: TGTGCCAGTAGTATGGGACAGACTGAAGCTTTCTTT. The rearrangement joins TRBV19 to TRBJ1-1, with TRBD1 identical over 7 bases. CDR1 is LNHDA, CDR2 SQIVND, per germline (reference sequence). The CDR3 contains 12 residues. V lost 3 bases and J lost 5; bases outside the gene matches: 0.

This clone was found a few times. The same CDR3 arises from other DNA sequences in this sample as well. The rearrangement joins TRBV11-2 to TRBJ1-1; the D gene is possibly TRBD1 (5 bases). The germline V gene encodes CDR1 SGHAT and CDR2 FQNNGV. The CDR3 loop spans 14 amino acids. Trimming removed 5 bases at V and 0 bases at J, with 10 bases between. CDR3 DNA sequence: TGTGCCAGCAGCCCGAGGGGCATGAACACTGAAGCTTTCTTT. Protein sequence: CASSPRGMNTEAFF. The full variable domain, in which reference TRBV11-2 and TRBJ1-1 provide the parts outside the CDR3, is EAGVAQSPRYKIIEKRQSVAFWCNPISGHATLYWYQQILGQGPKLLIQFQNNGVVDDSQLPKDRFSAERLKGVDSTLKIQPAKLEDSAVYLCASSPRGMNTEAFFGQGTRLTVV.

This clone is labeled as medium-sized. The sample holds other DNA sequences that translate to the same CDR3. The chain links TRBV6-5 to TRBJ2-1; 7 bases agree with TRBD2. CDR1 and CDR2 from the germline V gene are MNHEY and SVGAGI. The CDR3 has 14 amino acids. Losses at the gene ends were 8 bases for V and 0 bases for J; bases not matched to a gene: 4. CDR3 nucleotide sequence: TGTGCCAGCCACGGGGGGAGCTCCTACAATGAGCAGTTCTTC. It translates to CASHGGSSYNEQFF.

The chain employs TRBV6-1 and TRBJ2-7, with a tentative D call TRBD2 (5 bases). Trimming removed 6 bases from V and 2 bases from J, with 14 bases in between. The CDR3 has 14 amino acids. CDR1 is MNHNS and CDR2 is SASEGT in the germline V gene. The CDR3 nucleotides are TGTGCCAGCAGCTATAATTCGGGGACCTACGAGCAGTACTTC. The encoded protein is CASSYNSGTYEQYF.

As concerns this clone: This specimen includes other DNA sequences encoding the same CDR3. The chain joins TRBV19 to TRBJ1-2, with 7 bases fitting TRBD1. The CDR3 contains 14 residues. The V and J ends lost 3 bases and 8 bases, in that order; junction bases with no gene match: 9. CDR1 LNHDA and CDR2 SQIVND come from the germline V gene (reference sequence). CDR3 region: CASSITGVTSGYTF. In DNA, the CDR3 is TGTGCCAGTAGTATCACAGGGGTCACTTCGGGCTACACCTTC.

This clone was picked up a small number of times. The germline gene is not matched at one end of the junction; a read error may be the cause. In nucleotides, the CDR3 is TGTGCTAGCAGCCCAGTTAGGACTGAAGCTTTCTTT. It encodes CASSPVRTEAFF. This chain connects TRBV7-7 to TRBJ1-1, with D unclear. The length of the CDR3 is 12 residues. Germline CDR1 reads SSHAT; CDR2 reads FNYEAQ (reference sequence).

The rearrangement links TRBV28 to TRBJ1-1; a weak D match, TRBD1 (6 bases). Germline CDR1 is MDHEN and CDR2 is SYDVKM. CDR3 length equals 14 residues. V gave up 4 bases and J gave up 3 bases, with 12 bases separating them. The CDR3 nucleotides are TGTGCCAGCAGTTCAGGGACATCGTACACTGAAGCTTTCTTT. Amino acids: CASSSGTSYTEAFF.

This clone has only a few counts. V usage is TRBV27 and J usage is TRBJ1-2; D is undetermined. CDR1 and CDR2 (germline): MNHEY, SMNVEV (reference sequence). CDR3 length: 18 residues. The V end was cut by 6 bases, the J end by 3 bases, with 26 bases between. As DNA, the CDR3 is TGTGCCAGCAGCAAACGTCCCGACGGTGGGGTGAGCGACTATGGCTACACCTTC. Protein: CASSKRPDGGVSDYGYTF.